Listed below are T cell receptor beta chains from one sample, sequenced in a study of cytomegalovirus exposure and HLA in healthy donors. Method: immunoSEQ multiplex PCR; TCRdb's copy keeps in-frame clones and lacks some. The sample has under 110,000 clones, about 80% seen once. The sample taken for sequencing was PBMCs. These receptors were taken from a man aged 35 to 55 in good health and CMV-seronegative. Both conserved end residues are part of each CDR3. The D gene is left open where the match is weak. Expanded clones are given a class, and other clones once, few, many or no size at all.

>TRBD1|-|TRBJ1-4|TRBV4-3
CASSQGRGSGEKLFF
TGCGCCAGCAGCCAAGGCAGGGGGTCGGGTGAAAAACTGTTTTTT
>-|few|TRBJ2-5|TRBV7-9
CSSTQEAETQYF
TGTTCCAGCACCCAAGAAGCGGAGACCCAGTACTTC
>-|once|TRBJ2-2|TRBV6-5
CASSSGALNTGELFF
TGTGCCAGCAGTTCAGGGGCTTTGAACACCGGGGAGCTGTTTTTT
>-|few|TRBJ1-2|TRBV19
CASSTEWGVVQSAHGYTF
TGTGCCAGTAGTACCGAATGGGGGGTAGTACAGTCCGCTCACGGCTACACCTTC
>-|-|TRBJ1-2|TRBV6-5
CASSSDRGYTF
TGTGCCAGCAGTTCTGACAGGGGCTACACCTTC
>-|-|TRBJ1-1|TRBV7-9
CASSFRDPTGTEAFF
TGTGCCAGCAGCTTCCGTGACCCTACAGGCACTGAAGCTTTCTTT
>-|-|TRBJ2-2|TRBV7-2
CASDRAGDTNTGELFF
TGTGCCAGCGACCGAGCGGGCGATACCAACACCGGGGAGCTGTTTTTT
>-|-|TRBJ1-1|TRBV7-9
CASSSQANTEAFF
TGTGCCAGCAGCTCCCAAGCGAACACTGAAGCTTTCTTT
>-|-|TRBJ2-1|TRBV21-1
CASRLRTGPHNEQFF
TGTGCCAGCAGGCTCCGGACAGGGCCCCACAATGAGCAGTTCTTC
>TRBD1|-|TRBJ1-2|TRBV11-2
CASSPRTGVHYGYTF
TGTGCCAGCAGCCCCCGCACAGGGGTTCACTATGGCTACACCTTC
>TRBD2|-|TRBJ2-3|TRBV27
CASTWSSGGKRDTQYF
TGTGCCAGCACCTGGAGTAGCGGGGGGAAGAGGGATACGCAGTATTTT